Each of the 22 T cell receptor beta chains below was sequenced from the same sample in a study of cytomegalovirus exposure and HLA in healthy donors. Amplification used 60 Vbeta primers and 13 Jbeta primers. The repertoire was sequenced with immunoSEQ multiplex PCR; TCRdb's copy has only in-frame clones and lacks some. This sample's table reports roughly 110,000 clones. Sample: PBMCs. These receptors were obtained from a man aged 35 to 55 in good health and CMV-seropositive.

J is TRBJ2-5 and V is TRBV2, with 7 bases lining up with TRBD2. The tail of the sequence fits TRBJ2-7 better, so the J call may be wrong. Germline loops: CDR1 SNHLY, CDR2 FYNNEI. CDR3 length: 14 residues. The CDR3: CASSEFAGVDEQYF. The CDR3 nucleotides read TGTGCCAGCAGTGAGTTTGCGGGAGTCGACGAGCAGTACTTC.

This rearrangement joins TRBV18 to TRBJ2-1; 9 bases align to TRBD1. The CDR3 is made up of 15 amino acids. CDR1 and CDR2 from the germline V gene are KGHSH and LQKENI. The trim removed 1 base at V and 7 bases at J, leaving 5 bases unmatched. The CDR3 nucleotides are TGTGCCAGCTCACCACTCGGGACAGGGAGAAATGAGCAGTTCTTC. The encoded protein is CASSPLGTGRNEQFF.

This chain links TRBV21-1 with TRBJ2-3; the D call TRBD2 from the table was never checked on the DNA. TRBV21-1 is termed a pseudogene. CDR3 length equals 19 residues. CDR3 residues: CASSKEGSGRDPSTDTQYF. In DNA form, the CDR3 reads TGTGCCAGCAGCAAAGAGGGTAGCGGGAGGGACCCTAGCACAGATACGCAGTATTTT.

V gene TRBV19 combines with J gene TRBJ2-7; the match to TRBD2 covers 13 bases. Germline V gives CDR1 LNHDA, CDR2 SQIVND (reference sequence). This CDR3 is built from 16 residues. V gave up 4 bases and J gave up 4 bases; unmatched junction bases: 7. The CDR3 region is CASSTGTSGTDYEQYF. In DNA, the CDR3 is TGTGCCAGTAGTACCGGGACTAGCGGGACTGATTACGAGCAGTACTTC. Based on the CDR3 plus reference TRBV19 and TRBJ2-7, the full variable domain is DGGITQSPKYLFRKEGQNVTLSCEQNLNHDAMYWYRQDPGQGLRLIYYSQIVNDFQKGDIAEGYSVSREKKESFPLTVTSAQKNPTAFYLCASSTGTSGTDYEQYFGPGTRLTVT.

The gene calls are TRBV7-8 and TRBJ1-2, with D possibly TRBD1 on 5 matching bases. There are 14 residues in the CDR3. V was pared by 5 bases and J by 5 bases, with 15 bases between. The germline V gene has CDR1 SGHVS and CDR2 FQNEAQ. CDR3 nucleotide sequence: TGTGCCAGCAGCCCGCCCGCAGGGCCTTATGGCTACACCTTC. Its protein product is CASSPPAGPYGYTF.

The rearrangement links TRBV30 to TRBJ1-2, with TRBD1 matching 8 bases. Germline loops: CDR1 GTSNPN, CDR2 SVGIG (reference sequence). The CDR3 runs to 14 residues. The V and J ends lost 2 bases and 6 bases, in that order; junction bases with no gene match: 8. The CDR3 loop reads CAWSTTGDRNGYTF. The DNA of the CDR3 is TGTGCCTGGAGTACGACAGGGGATAGGAATGGCTACACCTTC.

The chain joins TRBV19 to TRBJ1-4; D perhaps matches TRBD1 (5 bases). The V end lost 7 bases, the J end lost 8 bases, and 11 bases lay between the germline ends. Germline V CDR1 and CDR2: LNHDA, SQIVND (reference sequence). This CDR3 has 12 residues. CDR3 protein: CASKRGGEKLFF. The CDR3 nucleotides read TGTGCCAGTAAAAGGGGTGGAGAAAAACTGTTTTTT. The variable domain in full, with the rest retrieved from reference TRBV19 and TRBJ1-4, is DGGITQSPKYLFRKEGQNVTLSCEQNLNHDAMYWYRQDPGQGLRLIYYSQIVNDFQKGDIAEGYSVSREKKESFPLTVTSAQKNPTAFYLCASKRGGEKLFFGSGTQLSVL.

CDR3 residues: CASSAMAGGPDEQYF. DNA for the CDR3: TGCGCCAGCAGTGCAATGGCGGGAGGGCCCGACGAGCAGTACTTC. The rearrangement links TRBV5-1 to TRBJ2-7, with TRBD2 matching 9 bases. With V trimmed by 5 bases and J by 5 bases, 11 bases remained unmatched. Germline loops: CDR1 SGHRS, CDR2 YFSETQ. CDR3 length: 15 residues.

This chain uses TRBV28 with TRBJ1-3, with a weak D call TRBD1 (5 bases). Germline values: CDR1 MDHEN, CDR2 SYDVKM. This CDR3 is built from 17 residues. V gave up 6 bases and J gave up 1 base, with 19 bases separating them. CDR3 coding DNA: TGTGCCAGCAGCCCCTACCCCAGGGTGGTGTCTGGAAACACCATATATTTT. Amino acid sequence: CASSPYPRVVSGNTIYF. Variable domain in full (rest from reference TRBV28 and TRBJ1-3): DVKVTQSSRYLVKRTGEKVFLECVQDMDHENMFWYRQDPGLGLRLIYFSYDVKMKEKGDIPEGYSVSREKKERFSLILESASTNQTSMYLCASSPYPRVVSGNTIYFGEGSWLTVV.

The rearrangement links TRBV5-6 to TRBJ2-1, with a possible D match to TRBD2 (6 bases). V dropped 4 bases and J dropped 7 bases, with 27 bases sitting between them. Germline CDR1 and CDR2: SGHDT and YYEEEE. This CDR3 has 18 residues. The CDR3 nucleotides read TGTGCCAGCAGCCCCGACACGTTCCCGGGAGTAAGCCTAAATGAGCAGTTCTTC. Translation: CASSPDTFPGVSLNEQFF. Full variable domain (rest looked up from reference TRBV5-6 and TRBJ2-1): DAGVTQSPTHLIKTRGQQVTLRCSPKSGHDTVSWYQQALGQGPQFIFQYYEEEERQRGNFPDRFSGHQFPNYSSELNVNALLLGDSALYLCASSPDTFPGVSLNEQFFGPGTRLTVL.

CDR3 in amino acids: CASSLDARDYEQYF. In DNA form, the CDR3 reads TGCGCCAGCAGCTTGGACGCGCGGGATTACGAGCAGTACTTC. V and J are TRBV5-1 and TRBJ2-7, with D possibly being TRBD2 (6 bases). V lost 0 bases to trimming and J lost 4 bases, with 11 bases between them. Germline lookup yields CDR1 SGHRS and CDR2 YFSETQ. The CDR3 is 14 residues long.

The chain combines TRBV5-1 with TRBJ2-5, with 11 bases matching TRBD2. The CDR3 length is 16 residues. V lost 3 bases and J lost 2; bases outside the gene matches: 6. Germline CDR1 is SGHRS and CDR2 is YFSETQ. CDR3 residues: CASSSPSGRLQETQYF. The CDR3 coding sequence is TGCGCCAGCAGCTCACCTAGCGGGAGGTTGCAAGAGACCCAGTACTTC.

The chain has TRBV5-1 and TRBJ1-1; TRBD1 agrees at 12 bases. J lost 7 bases, V lost 3 bases, and 4 bases had no gene match. The germline V gene has CDR1 SGHRS and CDR2 YFSETQ. The CDR3 extends over 14 amino acids. The CDR3 here is CASSWGQGAGEAFF. The CDR3 bases are TGCGCCAGCAGCTGGGGACAGGGGGCAGGTGAAGCTTTCTTT.

The chain recombines TRBV5-4 with TRBJ1-1; 7 bases fit TRBD1. The germline gives CDR1 SGHNT, CDR2 YYREEE (reference sequence). J gave up 0 bases and V 0 bases, and 5 bases lay outside the gene matches. This CDR3 region has 16 residues. The CDR3 sequence is CASSLGAGTVNTEAFF. The CDR3 nucleotides read TGTGCCAGCAGCTTGGGGGCCGGGACAGTGAACACTGAAGCTTTCTTT.

The rearrangement uses TRBV5-6 and TRBJ2-7; 9 bases map to TRBD2. Germline V CDR1 and CDR2: SGHDT, YYEEEE. This CDR3 is 14 amino acids long. V shed 4 bases and J 0 bases; nucleotides not matched to a gene: 2. The chain's CDR3 is CASSRRGGSYEQYF. CDR3 DNA sequence: TGTGCCAGCAGCCGGCGGGGGGGCTCCTACGAGCAGTACTTC.

The CDR3 region has the DNA TGTGCCAGCAGCGCCAGGGCTGGCGAGCAGTACTTC. Translation gives CASSARAGEQYF. The chain carries TRBV6-6 and TRBJ2-7, with a tentative D call TRBD1 (5 bases). The CDR3 consists of 12 residues. V lost 6 bases, J lost 6 bases, and 12 bases lay in between. The germline gives CDR1 MNHNY, CDR2 SVGAGI (reference sequence).

The chain employs TRBV19 and TRBJ2-1, with D perhaps TRBD1 (6 bases). The CDR3 runs 14 residues. Germline V gene lookup returns CDR1 LNHDA and CDR2 SQIVND (reference sequence). Between the trimmed V and J ends, which lost 11 bases and 6 bases, there was a span of 20 bases. DNA of the CDR3: TGTGCCTCCACAGGGAACGCGTTAACCAATGAGCAGTTCTTC. Its translation is CASTGNALTNEQFF.

The genes are TRBV15 and TRBJ1-5; 9 nucleotides align to TRBD1. This CDR3 comprises 15 residues. The germline CDR1 and CDR2 sequences are LNHNV and YYDKDF (reference sequence). After removal of 4 bases from V and 6 bases from J, the junction contained 7 bases not matched to a gene. This chain's CDR3 is CATSTRTGAGQPQHF. The CDR3 DNA sequence: TGTGCCACCAGCACGCGGACAGGGGCGGGTCAGCCCCAGCATTTT.

The chain has TRBV7-9 and TRBJ1-3; maybe TRBD1 (5 bases). Trimming stripped 1 base from V and 0 bases from J, with 7 bases between. There are 15 residues in the CDR3. Germline V lookup: CDR1 SEHNR, CDR2 FQNEAQ (reference sequence). The DNA for the CDR3 is TGTGCCAGCAGCTTAGGCGACAGCTCTGGAAACACCATATATTTT. It is translated as CASSLGDSSGNTIYF.

The gene calls are TRBV28 and TRBJ2-7; 7 bases align to TRBD2. Trimming at V came to 6 bases and at J to 7 bases, leaving 15 bases not matched to a gene. Germline CDR1 is MDHEN and CDR2 is SYDVKM. The CDR3 has 15 residues. CDR3 in amino acids: CASRYSGLGTGEQYF. The CDR3 region has the DNA TGTGCCAGCAGATACTCAGGACTAGGAACGGGTGAGCAGTACTTC. Filled out from reference TRBV28 and TRBJ2-7, the complete variable domain reads DVKVTQSSRYLVKRTGEKVFLECVQDMDHENMFWYRQDPGLGLRLIYFSYDVKMKEKGDIPEGYSVSREKKERFSLILESASTNQTSMYLCASRYSGLGTGEQYFGPGTRLTVT.

The CDR3 DNA sequence: TGTGCCAGCAGCTTTATGGGCGCAGGGATGGTCGGCAATGAGCAGTTCTTC. Amino acids: CASSFMGAGMVGNEQFF. J is TRBJ2-1 and V is TRBV7-2; possible D gene TRBD1, 5 bases. The CDR3 is 17 residues long. V lost 3 bases and J lost 6, with 21 bases in between. Germline assignment: CDR1 SGHTA and CDR2 FQGNSA.

The chain is built from TRBV5-1 and TRBJ2-2; 8 bases match TRBD2. V was pared by 2 bases and J by 0 bases, with 3 bases of the junction left unmatched. CDR1 is SGHRS, CDR2 YFSETQ, per germline. The CDR3 extends over 16 amino acids. The CDR3 nucleotides are TGCGCCAGCAGCTTCCTAGCGGGTTCGAACACCGGGGAGCTGTTTTTT. This translates into CASSFLAGSNTGELFF. The full variable domain, its missing parts supplied by reference TRBV5-1 and TRBJ2-2, is KAGVTQTPRYLIKTRGQQVTLSCSPISGHRSVSWYQQTPGQGLQFLFEYFSETQRNKGNFPGRFSGRQFSNSRSEMNVSTLELGDSALYLCASSFLAGSNTGELFFGEGSRLTVL.